The source of this T cell receptor beta chain is a study of OX40 agonist ivuxolimab in advanced cancers. With respect to the entire study: Ivuxolimab was a fully human IgG2 agonistic monoclonal antibody targeting the costimulatory receptor OX40 (CD134). Partial responses were achieved by three dose-escalation patients, of whom one had hepatocellular carcinoma and two had cutaneous melanoma. Among the 52 dose-escalation patients, some 20 had hepatocellular carcinoma, roughly 15 melanoma, 9 renal cell carcinoma and 9 head and neck cancer. In the dose-escalation cohort, approximately 80% of patients were male, and the mean age was 60 years with a range of roughly 20 to 80. Intravenous ivuxolimab was administered to patients every 2 weeks at six dose levels: 0.01, 0.1, 0.3, 1.5, 3 and 10 mg/kg. Peripheral TCRbeta sequencing aimed to test whether ivuxolimab altered TCR sequence diversity and caused clonal T-cell expansion. Prior anti-PD-1, anti-PD-L1 or anti-CTLA-4 therapy was permitted, and checkpoint inhibitors had been received by more than 35% of dose-escalation patients. The paper covers the monotherapy dose-escalation part of the phase I ivuxolimab trial, which included N = 52 patients.

Per the germline V gene, MNHEY is the CDR1 and SVGAGI is the CDR2. The V end loses 6 bases and the J end loses 8 bases, and a stretch of 7 bases separates them. The CDR3 goes from the cysteine to the phenylalanine over 11 residues. The kept DNA is CDR3 alone, 33 bases in frame from the first base. Remarks on this clone: Its antigen is currently not known. No base quality information exists; no much larger clone differs at one position.

Points the paper makes about the study in general: Low levels of normalized T-cell clonal expansion were also seen in some patients who did not respond. The antigen specificity of the peripheral T cells that underwent clonal expansion was not determined. At doses from 0.1 to 3.0 mg/kg, clonal expansion was seen in both CD4+ and CD8+ blood T cells between baseline and week 6. After ivuxolimab, CD8+ T cells had more expanded clones than CD4+ T cells on average. Partial responders in the 0.1-3.0 mg/kg groups had among the lowest normalized peripheral clonal expansion, especially among CD8+ T cells.

The trial excluded patients who had a history of autoimmune disease or who were on systemic immunosuppression. In every dose cohort, peripheral blood was drawn for TCR sequencing at baseline, cycle 4 day 1, and cycle 7 day 1. Samples were obtained from an open-label, multicenter, first-in-human phase I dose-escalation trial of ivuxolimab. Adults with locally advanced or metastatic head and neck squamous cell, hepatocellular, melanoma or renal cell carcinoma were enrolled in the trial. CD4+ and CD8+ T cells were sorted separately from peripheral blood before TCR sequencing. Genomic DNA was extracted from sorted cells for sequencing of the TCRbeta CDR3 region. TCRbeta CDR3 regions were sequenced using the immunoSEQ Assay. The immuneACCESS repertoire file appears here via TCRdb, limited to in-frame rearrangements. These files lack a portion of the clones; in checked studies, under half of the deficit traces to unresolved V genes, and the cause of the others is not known. Counted in this sample were 55,000 to 65,000 clones; 70% to 90% of them appeared once. The ten most abundant clones make up under 0.4% of the sample.

Recombination linked TRBV6-5 to TRBJ1-4, with a weak D call of TRBD1 (5 bases match). The clonotype comes from an adult with an advanced solid tumor such as melanoma, head and neck, liver or kidney cancer. Specimen: CD4+ or CD8+ T cells sorted from blood, collected in a trial of the OX40 agonist ivuxolimab. The nucleotide sequence is given as TGTGCCAGCAGCCCAGGGGAAAAACTGTTTTTT. The encoded protein is CASSPGEKLFF.